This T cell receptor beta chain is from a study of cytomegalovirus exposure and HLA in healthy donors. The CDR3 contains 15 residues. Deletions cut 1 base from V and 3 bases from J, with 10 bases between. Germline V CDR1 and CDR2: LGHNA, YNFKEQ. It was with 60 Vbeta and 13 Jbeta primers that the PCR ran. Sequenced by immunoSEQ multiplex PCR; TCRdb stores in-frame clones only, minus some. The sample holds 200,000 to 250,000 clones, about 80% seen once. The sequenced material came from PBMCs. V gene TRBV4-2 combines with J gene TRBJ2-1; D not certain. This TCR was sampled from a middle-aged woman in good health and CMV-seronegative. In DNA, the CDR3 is TGTGCCAGCAGCCAAGTCACCGGTGACTACAATGAGCAGTTCTTC. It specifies CASSQVTGDYNEQFF.